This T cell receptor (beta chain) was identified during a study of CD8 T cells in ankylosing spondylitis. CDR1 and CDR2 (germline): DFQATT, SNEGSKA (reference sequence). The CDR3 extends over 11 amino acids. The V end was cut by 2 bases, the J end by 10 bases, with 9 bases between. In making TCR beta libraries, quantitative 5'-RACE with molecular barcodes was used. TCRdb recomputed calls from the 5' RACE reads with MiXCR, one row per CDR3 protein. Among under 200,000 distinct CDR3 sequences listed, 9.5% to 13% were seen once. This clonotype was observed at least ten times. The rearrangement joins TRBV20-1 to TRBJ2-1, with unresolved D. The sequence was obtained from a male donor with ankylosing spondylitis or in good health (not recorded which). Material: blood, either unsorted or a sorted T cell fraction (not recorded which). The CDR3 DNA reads TGCAGTGCTAGATCCGGACCCGAGCAGTTCTTC. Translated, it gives CSARSGPEQFF.